A selection of T cell receptor beta chains follows, all from one sample in a study of blood T cell repertoires in COVID-19. The protocol was immunoSEQ multiplex PCR, while the TCRdb copy is restricted to in-frame clones and leaves out a portion. Altogether just over 250,000 clones are present, around 86% being singletons, with the ten largest covering about 9.8%. Sequences were obtained from peripheral blood. Receptors originate from a man aged 35-49 years who had recovered from COVID-19. The CDR3 runs from the conserved cysteine through the conserved F or W. The order of the fields is clone size, V gene, CDR3 length, D gene, J gene, CDR3 protein, CDR3 DNA. A D gene is named only where the DNA matches it firmly. Clone size, where shown, is once, few, many, or a class for clones that have expanded.

>few|TRBV10-3|11|NA|TRBJ2-5
CASRAQETQYF
TGTGCCAGCAGGGCTCAAGAGACCCAGTACTTC
>NA|TRBV21-1|16|NA|TRBJ2-1
CASSKFTSGVFNEQFF
TGTGCCAGCAGCAAATTCACTAGCGGTGTTTTCAATGAGCAGTTCTTC
>NA|TRBV4-3|16|NA|TRBJ2-3
CASSQALGSGTDTQYF
TGCGCCAGCAGCCAAGCCCTCGGGTCGGGCACAGATACGCAGTATTTT
>NA|TRBV10-3|15|TRBD2|TRBJ2-3
CAIRGNAGGADTQYF
TGTGCCATCAGGGGTAATGCGGGAGGTGCAGATACGCAGTATTTT
>NA|TRBV9|15|NA|TRBJ1-3
CASSVTGLSGNTIYF
TGTGCCAGCAGCGTCACAGGATTATCTGGAAACACCATATATTTT
>NA|TRBV19|16|NA|TRBJ2-7
CASSMGSAPRGYEQYF
TGTGCCAGTAGTATGGGTTCCGCGCCGAGGGGGTACGAGCAGTACTTC
>NA|TRBV5-1|19|NA|TRBJ2-1
CASSLGMGRILKKYNEQFF
TGCGCCAGCAGCTTGGGAATGGGCAGAATCCTAAAAAAGTACAATGAGCAGTTCTTC
>NA|TRBV19|13|NA|TRBJ1-5
CATYGEPGQPQHF
TGTGCCACCTATGGGGAGCCAGGTCAGCCCCAGCATTTT
>NA|TRBV9|15|NA|TRBJ2-7
CASSASGATGHEQYF
TGTGCCAGCAGCGCATCAGGGGCGACTGGCCACGAGCAGTACTTC
>NA|TRBV7-2|13|TRBD2|TRBJ2-1
CASSLDGLAEQFF
TGTGCCAGCAGCTTAGATGGACTAGCGGAGCAGTTCTTC
>NA|TRBV9|15|NA|TRBJ1-6
CASSVAGTQNSPLHF
TGTGCCAGCAGCGTAGCTGGGACTCAAAATTCACCCCTCCACTTT
>NA|TRBV5-1|15|NA|TRBJ2-3
CASSLGGHPADTQYF
TGCGCCAGCAGCTTGGGGGGGCACCCCGCAGATACGCAGTATTTT
>NA|TRBV7-2|16|TRBD1|TRBJ2-4
CASSLGTGRAKNIQYF
TGTGCCAGCAGCTTAGGGACAGGGAGAGCCAAAAACATTCAGTACTTC
>once|TRBV11-3|13|NA|TRBJ1-1
CASSLEGHSEAFF
TGTGCCAGCAGCTTAGAGGGACATTCTGAAGCTTTCTTT
>NA|TRBV6-2/TRBV6-3|11|TRBD1|TRBJ2-5
CASSQRDRGYF
TGTGCCAGCAGTCAGCGGGACAGGGGGTACTTC
>few|TRBV5-1|16|TRBD2|TRBJ2-7
CASSLGLAGKLYEQYF
TGCGCCAGCAGCTTGGGACTAGCGGGAAAGTTGTACGAGCAGTACTTC
>NA|TRBV7-2|16|TRBD2|TRBJ2-3
CASSSNLAGGTDTQYF
TGTGCCAGCAGCTCCAACCTAGCGGGAGGCACAGATACGCAGTATTTT
>NA|TRBV5-4|18|TRBD2|TRBJ2-7
CASSLAVSGGAWSYEQYF
TGTGCCAGCAGCTTGGCCGTTAGCGGGGGGGCCTGGTCCTACGAGCAGTACTTC
>NA|TRBV13|13|NA|TRBJ2-1
CASSLGLLHEQFF
TGTGCCAGCAGCTTAGGCCTACTCCATGAGCAGTTCTTC
>once|TRBV29-1|12|NA|TRBJ1-1
CSGGRSSAEAFF
TGCAGCGGGGGAAGAAGCAGCGCTGAAGCTTTCTTT
>NA|TRBV10-3|16|TRBD1|TRBJ2-7
CAISESRDRFPYEQYF
TGTGCCATCAGTGAGTCCAGGGACAGGTTTCCCTACGAGCAGTACTTC
>NA|TRBV7-2|12|NA|TRBJ2-7
CASSSGTYEQYF
TGTGCCAGCAGTAGCGGAACCTACGAGCAGTACTTC
>NA|TRBV4-3|14|TRBD1|TRBJ2-1
CASSIGQGYNEQFF
TGCGCCAGCAGCATAGGACAGGGATACAATGAGCAGTTCTTC
>NA|TRBV3-1/TRBV3-2|15|NA|TRBJ2-1
CASSQGWEPYNEQFF
TGTGCCAGCAGCCAAGGATGGGAGCCATACAATGAGCAGTTCTTC
>NA|TRBV13|16|TRBD2|TRBJ2-3
CASSYISGKGRDTQYF
TGTGCCAGCAGCTACATTAGCGGGAAAGGCAGGGATACGCAGTATTTT
>NA|TRBV5-6|16|NA|TRBJ2-7
CASSLAGVATLREQYF
TGTGCCAGCAGCTTGGCCGGGGTCGCGACCTTACGGGAGCAGTACTTC
>NA|TRBV10-2|14|TRBD1|TRBJ1-5
CASSGTGGNQPQHF
TGCGCCAGCAGTGGAACAGGGGGCAATCAGCCCCAGCATTTT
>NA|TRBV19|16|TRBD1|TRBJ1-6
CASSTDRASRNSPLHF
TGTGCCAGTAGTACCGACAGGGCGTCTCGAAATTCACCCCTCCACTTT
>NA|TRBV10-3|16|NA|TRBJ2-1
CAISDRGASSYNEQFF
TGTGCCATCAGTGACAGGGGGGCGAGCTCCTACAATGAGCAGTTCTTC
>few|TRBV14|16|NA|TRBJ1-6
CASSQDRENSRSPLHF
TGTGCCAGCAGCCAAGACAGGGAAAATAGTCGTTCACCCCTCCACTTT
>NA|TRBV29-1|11|TRBD1|TRBJ2-7
CSVATGAEQYF
TGCAGCGTTGCCACAGGGGCCGAGCAGTACTTC
>NA|TRBV24-1|16|NA|TRBJ2-4
CATSDLSVYTKNIQYF
TGTGCCACCAGTGATTTGTCGGTTTATACCAAAAACATTCAGTACTTC
>NA|TRBV29-1|12|NA|TRBJ2-7
CSVESGLYEQYF
TGCAGCGTTGAAAGCGGTCTCTACGAGCAGTACTTC
>NA|TRBV7-2|17|TRBD2|TRBJ2-6
CASSPIGGGSGANVLTF
TGTGCCAGCAGCCCAATTGGGGGGGGCTCTGGGGCCAACGTCCTGACTTTC
>NA|TRBV19|13|TRBD1|TRBJ2-1
CASKDQGAEEQFF
TGTGCCAGTAAAGACCAGGGGGCTGAAGAGCAGTTCTTC
>NA|TRBV6-2/TRBV6-3|17|NA|TRBJ1-1
CASSSKFLGGLNTEAFF
TGTGCCAGCAGTTCAAAGTTTCTAGGGGGATTGAACACTGAAGCTTTCTTT
>NA|TRBV6-5|14|NA|TRBJ1-2
CASSYSREYYGYTF
TGTGCCAGCAGTTACTCTCGGGAGTACTATGGCTACACCTTC
>NA|TRBV5-6|17|TRBD2|TRBJ2-5
CASSLFLAGGYRETQYF
TGTGCCAGCAGCTTGTTTCTAGCGGGGGGTTATCGAGAGACCCAGTACTTC
>NA|TRBV10-3|13|NA|TRBJ2-5
CAIRIDRQGTQYF
TGTGCCATCAGGATAGACAGGCAGGGGACCCAGTACTTC
>NA|TRBV12-3/TRBV12-4|13|TRBD2|TRBJ2-2
CASRGRSGGELFF
TGTGCCAGTCGCGGGAGATCCGGCGGGGAGCTGTTTTTT